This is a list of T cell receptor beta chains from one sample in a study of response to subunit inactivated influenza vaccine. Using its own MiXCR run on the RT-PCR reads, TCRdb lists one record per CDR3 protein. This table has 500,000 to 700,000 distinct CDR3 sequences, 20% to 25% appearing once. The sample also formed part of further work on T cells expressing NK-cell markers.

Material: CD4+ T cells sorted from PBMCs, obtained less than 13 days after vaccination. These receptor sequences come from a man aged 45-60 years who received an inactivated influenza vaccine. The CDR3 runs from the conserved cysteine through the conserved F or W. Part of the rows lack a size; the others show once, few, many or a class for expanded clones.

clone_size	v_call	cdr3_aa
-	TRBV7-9	CASSSDWIAGQNYEQYF
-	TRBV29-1	CSVEFRENTEAFF
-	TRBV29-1	CSGGTTTGELFF
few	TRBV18	CASSPPGTSDEQYF
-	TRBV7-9	CASSLGQRYTDTQYF
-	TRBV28	CASRKGGTGNQPQHF
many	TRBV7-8	CASSLGQGALNEQFF
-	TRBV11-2	CASSSRTGPSGTQYF
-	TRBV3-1	CASSPWQGVTGELFF
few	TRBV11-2	CASSWIENTEAFF
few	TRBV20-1	CSARDGEGRTEAFF
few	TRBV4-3	CASSQDLGPGTFYEQYF
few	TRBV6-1	CASSDIYGFYGYTF
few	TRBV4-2	CASSSPRGGSITGELFF
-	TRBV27	CAISEEKNIQYF
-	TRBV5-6	CASRSTGLNMETQYF
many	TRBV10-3	CAISESIRSRGPGRMGVSGNEQFF
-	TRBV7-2	CASSLVGRQRYNEQFF
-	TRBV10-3	CAISESQGLTDTQYF
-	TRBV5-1	CASSLLDRGTYEQYF
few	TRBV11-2	CASSFMSSTGTGTEAFF
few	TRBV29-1	CSVWDRGRKNYGYTF
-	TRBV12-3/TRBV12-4	CASSRRPGLAGGKNTGELFF
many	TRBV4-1	CASSQPRRGVEQFF
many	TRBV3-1	CASSQVNQPQHF
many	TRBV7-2	CASSLARTGGYEQYF
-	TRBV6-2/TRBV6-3	CASSYTGLNSPLHF
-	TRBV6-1	CASSGTGTLNTEAFF
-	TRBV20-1	CSARGRDKDRGRYGYTF
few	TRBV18	CASSTRVGSSYNEQFF
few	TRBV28	CASSFVDGGYTF
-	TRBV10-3	CAISERSAGELFF
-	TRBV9	CASSTRGGGMDIQYF
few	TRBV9	CASSVVPNQPQHF
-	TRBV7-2	CASSISGTATYEQYF
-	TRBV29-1	CSVGEVINQPQHF
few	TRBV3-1	CASSQSSGPPDTQYF
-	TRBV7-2	CASSPYGAGAYEQYF
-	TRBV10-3	CATLPAQGTFSNQPQHF
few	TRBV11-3	CASSLTGNTQYF
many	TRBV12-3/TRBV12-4	CASSPTGSQPQHF
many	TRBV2	CASSAEGGKDTQYF
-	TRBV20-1	CSATPHSYEQYF
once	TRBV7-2	CASSLAPTTYEQYF
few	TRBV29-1	CSVTRGSSYNEQFF
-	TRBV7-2	CASSLEARGSNSPLHF
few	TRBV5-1	CASSLTGGANTIYF
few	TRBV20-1	CSAIGTGTSYEQYF
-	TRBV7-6	CASSSNQGYEQYF
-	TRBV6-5	CASSYSIQGTEAFF
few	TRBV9	CASSVGSGANVLTF
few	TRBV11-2	CASSLDSGFEQFF
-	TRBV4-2	CATPGARESYEQYF